This T cell receptor beta chain was captured in a study of T cells in narcolepsy. Using immunoSEQ multiplex PCR, the repertoire was profiled, and TCRdb retains in-frame clones only, with some absent. The sample records some 30,000 clones, about four fifths being singletons. This CDR3 contains 14 residues. Trimming removed 6 bases at V and 8 bases at J, with 17 bases between. Germline lookup yields CDR1 SGHTS and CDR2 YDEGEE. The sample consisted of CD45RA- memory CD4+ T cells from PBMCs. The genes are TRBV5-8 and TRBJ2-2; unclear D gene. The TCR comes from a human donor with narcolepsy. The CDR3 coding sequence is TGTGCCAGCACGATCCTATCGAATAGGGGGGAGCTGTTTTTT. Its translation is CASTILSNRGELFF.